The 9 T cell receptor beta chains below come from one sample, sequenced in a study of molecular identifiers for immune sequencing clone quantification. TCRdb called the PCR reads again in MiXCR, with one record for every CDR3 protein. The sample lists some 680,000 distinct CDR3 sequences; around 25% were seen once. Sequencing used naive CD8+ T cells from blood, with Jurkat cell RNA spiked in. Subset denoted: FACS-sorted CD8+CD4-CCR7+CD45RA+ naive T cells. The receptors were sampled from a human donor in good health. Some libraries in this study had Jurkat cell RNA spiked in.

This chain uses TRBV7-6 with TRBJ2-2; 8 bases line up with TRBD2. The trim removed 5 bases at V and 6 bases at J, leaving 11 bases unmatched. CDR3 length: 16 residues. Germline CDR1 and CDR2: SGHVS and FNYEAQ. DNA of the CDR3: TGTGCCAGCAGCCTAAACGTCGCGGGGGGCTCCGGGGAGCTGTTTTTT. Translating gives CASSLNVAGGSGELFF.

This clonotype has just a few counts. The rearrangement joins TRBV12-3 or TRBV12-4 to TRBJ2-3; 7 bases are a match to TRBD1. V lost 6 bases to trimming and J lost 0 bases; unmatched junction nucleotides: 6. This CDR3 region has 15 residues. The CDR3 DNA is TGTGCCAGCAGGCTGACAGGGTCTAGCACAGATACGCAGTATTTT. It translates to CASRLTGSSTDTQYF.

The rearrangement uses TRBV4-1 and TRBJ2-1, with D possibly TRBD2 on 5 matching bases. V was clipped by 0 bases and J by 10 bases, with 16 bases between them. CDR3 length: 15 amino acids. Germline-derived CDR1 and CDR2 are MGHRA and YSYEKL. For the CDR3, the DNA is TGCGCCAGCAGCCAAGAGGCTAGCCGGACCTTGGAGCAGTTCTTC. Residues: CASSQEASRTLEQFF.

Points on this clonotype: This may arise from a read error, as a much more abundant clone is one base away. The CDR3 is CASSTIRAGHQPLHF. The DNA for the CDR3 is TGTGCCAGCAGCACCATAAGGGCAGGGCATCAGCCCCTGCATTTT. The chain has TRBV5-6 and TRBJ1-5; TRBD1 is a possible D gene (5 bases). Germline CDR1 is SGHDT and CDR2 is YYEEEE. The CDR3 has 15 residues.

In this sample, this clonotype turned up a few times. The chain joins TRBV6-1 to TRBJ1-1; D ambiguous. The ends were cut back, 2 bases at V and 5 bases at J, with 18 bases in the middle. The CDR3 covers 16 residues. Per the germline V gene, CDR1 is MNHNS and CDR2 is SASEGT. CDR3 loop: CASSEINLTLGTEAFF. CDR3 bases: TGTGCCAGCAGTGAAATTAACTTGACCTTAGGGACTGAAGCTTTCTTT.

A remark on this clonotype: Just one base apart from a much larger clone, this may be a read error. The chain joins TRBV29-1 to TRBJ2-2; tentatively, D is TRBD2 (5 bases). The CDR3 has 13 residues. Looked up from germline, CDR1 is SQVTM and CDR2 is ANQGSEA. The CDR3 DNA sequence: TGCAGCGTTGATGGCTCGAACACCGGGGAGCTGGTTTTT. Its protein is CSVDGSNTGELVF.

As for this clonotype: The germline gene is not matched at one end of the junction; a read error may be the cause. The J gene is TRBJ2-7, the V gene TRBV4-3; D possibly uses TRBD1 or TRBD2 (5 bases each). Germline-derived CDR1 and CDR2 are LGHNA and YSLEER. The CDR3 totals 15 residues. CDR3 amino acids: CASSQAPGPGYEPYF. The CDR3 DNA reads TGCGCCAGCAGCCAAGCCCCGGGACCGGGTTACGAGCCGTACTTC.

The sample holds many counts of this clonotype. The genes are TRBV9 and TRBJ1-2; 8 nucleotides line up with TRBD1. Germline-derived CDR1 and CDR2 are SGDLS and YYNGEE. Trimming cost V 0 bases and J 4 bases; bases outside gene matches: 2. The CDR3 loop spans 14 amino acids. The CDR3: CASSVGQGSYGYTF. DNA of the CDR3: TGTGCCAGCAGCGTAGGACAGGGGAGCTATGGCTACACCTTC.

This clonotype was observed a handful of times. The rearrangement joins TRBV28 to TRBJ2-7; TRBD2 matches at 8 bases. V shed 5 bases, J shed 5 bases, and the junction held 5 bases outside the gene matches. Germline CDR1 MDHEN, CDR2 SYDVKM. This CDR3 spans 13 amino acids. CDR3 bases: TGTGCCAGCAGTCAACTAGCGGTCCACGAGCAGTACTTC. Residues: CASSQLAVHEQYF.